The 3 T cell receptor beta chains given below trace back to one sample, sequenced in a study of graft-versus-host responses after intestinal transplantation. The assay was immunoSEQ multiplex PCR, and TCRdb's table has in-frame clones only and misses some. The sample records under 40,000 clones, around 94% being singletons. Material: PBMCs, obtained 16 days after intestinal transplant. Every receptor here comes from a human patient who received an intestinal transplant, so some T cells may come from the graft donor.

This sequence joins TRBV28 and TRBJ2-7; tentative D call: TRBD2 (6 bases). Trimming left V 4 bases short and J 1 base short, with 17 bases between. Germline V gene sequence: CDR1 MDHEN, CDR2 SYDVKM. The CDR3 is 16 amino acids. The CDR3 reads CASSSRIWRGSYEQYF. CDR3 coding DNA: TGTGCCAGCAGTTCCCGAATATGGCGGGGTTCCTACGAGCAGTACTTC. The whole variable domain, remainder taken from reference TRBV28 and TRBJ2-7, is DVKVTQSSRYLVKRTGEKVFLECVQDMDHENMFWYRQDPGLGLRLIYFSYDVKMKEKGDIPEGYSVSREKKERFSLILESASTNQTSMYLCASSSRIWRGSYEQYFGPGTRLTVT.

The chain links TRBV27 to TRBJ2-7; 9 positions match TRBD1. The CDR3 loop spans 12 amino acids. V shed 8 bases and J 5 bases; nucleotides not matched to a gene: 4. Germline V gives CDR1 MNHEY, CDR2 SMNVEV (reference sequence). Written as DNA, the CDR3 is TGTGCCAGCTCGGACAGGGGCCACGAGCAGTACTTC. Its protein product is CASSDRGHEQYF.

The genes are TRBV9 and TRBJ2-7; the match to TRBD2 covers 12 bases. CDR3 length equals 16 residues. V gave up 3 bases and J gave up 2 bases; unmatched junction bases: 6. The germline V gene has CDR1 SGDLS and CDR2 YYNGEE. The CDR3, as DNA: TGTGCCAGCAGCGCGACTAGCGGGGGTTTCCCCTACGAGCAGTACTTC. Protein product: CASSATSGGFPYEQYF.